This T cell receptor beta chain was found in a study of blood T cell repertoires in COVID-19. CDR3 length: 15 residues. Germline CDR1 is SGHVS and CDR2 is FNYEAQ. V gave up 1 base and J gave up 5 bases; unmatched junction bases: 4. Authors' analysis steps: From reference gene primer amplification, estimates of nucleated cell counts were derived. Libraries were prepared by immunoSEQ multiplex PCR; TCRdb keeps only in-frame clonotypes and omits some of them. Clonal size and the V and J genes are those of that table, whereas D and trimming came from the DNA. There are about 58,000 clones in the sample; around 91% occur only once, and around 15% lies in the top ten.

V is TRBV7-6 and J is TRBJ2-3; 9 bases are shared with TRBD2. The material sequenced was peripheral blood. The sequence was obtained from a woman aged 60 to 75 with active COVID-19. In nucleotides, the CDR3 is TGTGCCAGCAGCTTAGTAGGCGGGGGGGAAGATACGCAGTATTTT. Translated: CASSLVGGGEDTQYF.